The clone carrying this T cell receptor (beta chain) has ten or more counts. The data were obtained in a study of Graves' ophthalmopathy and Graves' hyperthyroidism. Overall study context: The authors collected peripheral blood at initial diagnosis, before any treatment.

The CDR3 has 15 amino acids. With 7 bases removed from V and 3 bases from J, the gap between germline ends came to 18 bases. Per germline, CDR1 MDHEN and CDR2 SYDVKM. RNA transcripts were the source from which TCR beta CDR3 regions were amplified. The first-round RT-PCR employed HTBI primers together with the Qiagen OneStep RT-PCR kit. A multiplex PCR was then performed as the second round. A single record per CDR3 protein comes from TCRdb applying MiXCR to the multiplex PCR reads. The table lists 170,000 or so distinct CDR3 sequences, less than 45% of them singletons. Moderate-to-severe activity, with CAS ≥3, NOSPECS ≥4 and duration under 3 months, characterized the donors with ophthalmopathy.

Specimen: peripheral blood. The chain has TRBV28 and TRBJ2-5; D ambiguous. This clonotype was obtained from a middle-aged woman with Graves' ophthalmopathy. The CDR3 region has the DNA TGTGCCAGCACCATGTCTCGGGTAGCAAAAGAGACCCAGTACTTC. Its protein product is CASTMSRVAKETQYF.